The T cell receptor (beta chain) described here comes from a study of T cell changes during pregnancy in multiple sclerosis. Per the germline V gene, CDR1 is LNHDA and CDR2 is SQIVND (reference sequence). V was shortened by 3 bases and J by 0 bases, with 12 bases between the two germline ends. The CDR3 totals 16 residues. Produced via immunoSEQ multiplex PCR; TCRdb's table is partial and in-frame only. The repertoire has approximately 48,000 clones, around 92% of them found once; the top ten carry roughly 9%. The source of this sequence is a female donor with multiple sclerosis, enrolled in a pregnancy study. The specimen was CD8+ T cells from peripheral blood mononuclear cells, collected after pregnancy. The rearrangement joins TRBV19 to TRBJ1-3; possibly TRBD1 for D (5 bases). The CDR3 loop is CASSILTGVSGNTIYF. As DNA, the CDR3 is TGTGCCAGTAGTATCTTGACGGGGGTCTCTGGAAACACCATATATTTT.